This is a list of T cell receptor beta chains from one sample in a study of shared clonotypes between healthy human individuals. Here immunoSEQ multiplex PCR was the method, and the copy in TCRdb shows in-frame clones only, minus some. Of roughly 680,000 clones listed, over 55% are singletons. Sequencing was performed on memory CD4+ T cells sorted from blood. Receptors were obtained from a woman aged 30 to 39 in good health. Each CDR3 is given with its conserved first and last residue. A D gene is named only where the DNA matches it firmly. Only part of the rows carry a size: once, few, many, or a class if the clone is expanded.

TRBJ2-5 TRBD1 . TRBV5-1 16 CASSFGTVLNQETQYF TGCGCCAGCAGCTTCGGGACAGTGCTCAACCAAGAGACCCAGTACTTC
TRBJ2-1 . . TRBV6-1 14 CASRLSAPLHEQFF TGTGCCAGCAGGCTCAGCGCGCCTCTCCATGAGCAGTTCTTC
TRBJ2-7 . . TRBV18 12 CASSADSDEQYF TGTGCCAGCTCAGCGGACAGCGACGAGCAGTACTTC
TRBJ2-5 . . TRBV11-2 15 CASSPATVAPETQYF TGTGCCAGCAGCCCTGCCACGGTTGCCCCGGAGACCCAGTACTTC
TRBJ2-5 TRBD2 . TRBV25-1 17 CASSGEGDSGGKETQYF TGTGCCAGCAGCGGGGAAGGAGATAGCGGGGGTAAAGAGACCCAGTACTTC
TRBJ2-2 TRBD2 . TRBV2 14 CASRGTSGTGELFF TGTGCCAGCAGGGGGACTAGCGGTACCGGGGAGCTGTTTTTT
TRBJ2-2 TRBD2 . TRBV28 18 CAISPYEGSGDNTGELFF TGTGCCATCTCCCCTTACGAAGGCAGCGGGGACAACACCGGGGAGCTGTTTTTT
TRBJ2-2 . . TRBV28 15 CASSFIGRGAGELFF TGTGCCAGCAGTTTTATCGGACGGGGAGCCGGGGAGCTGTTTTTT
TRBJ2-2 TRBD2 . TRBV7-9 16 CASSRIAGGRTGELFF TGTGCCAGCAGCCGTATAGCGGGAGGGCGTACCGGGGAGCTGTTTTTT
TRBJ2-7 TRBD2 . TRBV10-2 15 CATRLTSGASYEQYF TGCGCCACCCGTCTTACTAGCGGGGCTTCCTACGAGCAGTACTTC
TRBJ1-4 . once TRBV5-1 15 CASSLGLGANEKLFF TGCGCCAGCAGCTTGGGCCTAGGGGCTAATGAAAAACTGTTTTTT
TRBJ1-2 . . TRBV6-5 14 CASSYDVRGEGYTF TGTGCCAGCAGTTACGACGTTCGAGGGGAAGGCTACACCTTC
TRBJ2-7 TRBD2 . TRBV6-1 13 CASSIAGVGEQYF TGTGCCAGCAGTATAGCGGGAGTTGGGGAGCAGTACTTC
TRBJ2-2 TRBD2 . TRBV30 15 CAWRMGSGDTGELFF TGTGCCTGGAGGATGGGGAGCGGGGACACCGGGGAGCTGTTTTTT
TRBJ2-3 . once TRBV9 14 CASSVGRAADTQYF TGTGCCAGCAGCGTAGGCAGGGCGGCAGATACGCAGTATTTT
TRBJ2-7 . few TRBV18 13 CASSQSNEGEQYF TGTGCCAGCTCACAGTCGAACGAGGGGGAGCAGTACTTC
TRBJ1-5 . . TRBV23-1 12 CASSQGDQPQHF TGCGCCAGCAGTCAAGGGGATCAGCCCCAGCATTTT
TRBJ2-2 TRBD2 . TRBV5-1 18 CASSLAPIAGDLTGELFF TGCGCCAGCAGCTTGGCCCCCATAGCGGGAGATTTAACCGGGGAGCTGTTTTTT
TRBJ1-5 . . TRBV15 15 CATSRGDVLNQPQHF TGTGCCACCAGCAGAGGGGACGTGTTGAATCAGCCCCAGCATTTT
TRBJ1-1 . few TRBV30 15 CAWSVTGGTNTEAFF TGTGCCTGGAGTGTAACGGGGGGAACGAACACTGAAGCTTTCTTT
TRBJ1-2 . . TRBV19 12 CASNIGLSGYTF TGTGCCAGTAATATAGGCTTAAGTGGCTACACCTTC
TRBJ1-5 TRBD1 . TRBV28 14 CASRMTGAIIAQHF TGTGCCAGCAGGATGACAGGGGCCATAATTGCCCAGCATTTT
TRBJ2-5 TRBD2 . TRBV7-8 17 CASSLDLGLASQETQYF TGTGCCAGCAGCTTAGATTTAGGACTAGCATCTCAAGAGACCCAGTACTTC
TRBJ2-1 TRBD2 . TRBV5-1 16 CASSLVPGTSGRVQFF TGCGCCAGCAGCTTGGTCCCGGGGACTAGCGGGAGAGTGCAGTTCTTC
TRBJ2-7 . . TRBV5-4 15 CASSFGDPDRYEQYF TGTGCCAGCAGCTTCGGGGACCCTGATAGGTACGAGCAGTACTTC
TRBJ1-4 . . TRBV28 14 CASSPVGGNEKLFF TGTGCCAGCAGTCCCGTGGGGGGTAATGAAAAACTGTTTTTT
TRBJ1-2 TRBD1 . TRBV6-6 15 CASSPWTGGNYGYTF TGTGCCAGCAGTCCTTGGACAGGGGGTAACTATGGCTACACCTTC
TRBJ1-4 . . TRBV28 16 CASSSPSGRGREKLFF TGTGCCAGCAGTTCCCCGTCAGGCAGGGGAAGGGAAAAACTGTTTTTT
TRBJ2-6 . few TRBV15 14 CATSSRSGANVLTF TGTGCCACCAGCAGCCGTTCTGGGGCCAACGTCCTGACTTTC
TRBJ2-3 . few TRBV4-1 16 CASSQPGRSPPDTQYF TGCGCCAGCAGCCAACCGGGACGCTCGCCCCCAGATACGCAGTATTTT
TRBJ1-6 . once TRBV30 11 CAWGGNSPLHF TGTGCCTGGGGGGGTAATTCACCCCTCCACTTT
TRBJ2-2 TRBD2 . TRBV11-3 14 CASSPGLVGGELFF TGTGCCAGCAGCCCGGGACTAGTCGGCGGGGAGCTGTTTTTT
TRBJ2-1 TRBD1 . TRBV5-1 17 CASSTGTEAALYNEQFF TGCGCCAGCAGCACTGGGACAGAGGCTGCCCTTTACAATGAGCAGTTCTTC
TRBJ2-3 TRBD1 . TRBV29-1 15 CSTRQGPGNADTQYF TGCAGCACTCGACAGGGCCCGGGAAACGCAGATACGCAGTATTTT
TRBJ2-1 . . TRBV5-1 15 CASSSDYTGTSEQFF TGCGCCAGCAGCTCAGACTACACAGGTACCAGTGAGCAGTTCTTC
TRBJ2-5 TRBD2 . TRBV5-1 13 CASRIAGAETQYF TGCGCCAGCCGTATAGCGGGAGCGGAGACCCAGTACTTC
TRBJ1-3 TRBD1 . TRBV5-1 17 CASSLEQTGGSGNTIYF TGCGCCAGCAGCTTGGAACAGACAGGGGGCTCTGGAAACACCATATATTTT
TRBJ2-1 TRBD2 . TRBV19 13 CASTGGPYNEQFF TGTGCCAGTACGGGGGGGCCCTACAATGAGCAGTTCTTC
TRBJ2-3 . . TRBV18 15 CASSPPALGRDTQYF TGTGCCAGCTCACCACCAGCGCTCGGCCGAGATACGCAGTATTTT
TRBJ1-4 . . TRBV28 14 CASSKGGVREKLFF TGTGCCAGCAGCAAGGGAGGGGTTAGAGAAAAACTGTTTTTT
TRBJ2-5 . . TRBV6-5 15 CASSYGTARSETQYF TGTGCCAGCAGTTACGGGACCGCTAGGTCCGAGACCCAGTACTTC
TRBJ2-3 TRBD2 . TRBV4-1 16 CASSQGTSGGLDTQYF TGCGCCAGCAGCCAAGGGACTAGCGGGGGGCTGGATACGCAGTATTTT
TRBJ1-1 . once TRBV12-5 11 CASGLNAEAFF TGTGCTAGTGGTTTGAATGCTGAAGCTTTCTTT
TRBJ2-2 . . TRBV29-1 12 CSYEANTGELFF TGCAGTTACGAAGCGAACACCGGGGAGCTGTTTTTT
TRBJ2-3 . . TRBV7-2 17 CASSASVRDSRTDTQYF TGTGCCAGCAGCGCAAGCGTCCGGGACTCCCGCACAGATACGCAGTATTTT
TRBJ2-1 TRBD2 . TRBV18 19 CASSPPGIAGGYSYNEQFF TGTGCCAGCTCACCACCCGGGATAGCGGGAGGGTACTCCTACAATGAGCAGTTCTTC
TRBJ2-1 . . TRBV28 15 CASNLGGRPYNEQFF TGTGCCAGCAATTTAGGGGGAAGGCCCTACAATGAGCAGTTCTTC
TRBJ1-2 . few TRBV19 17 CASSIRDGFYTGYGYTF TGTGCCAGTAGTATCCGGGACGGATTTTACACGGGGTATGGCTACACCTTC
TRBJ2-3 . . TRBV5-1 16 CASSLEGRGDTDTQYF TGCGCCAGCAGCTTGGAGGGGCGGGGAGACACAGATACGCAGTATTTT
TRBJ2-7 . few TRBV4-1 17 CASSQDQGLRKAYEQYF TGCGCCAGCAGCCAAGATCAGGGGCTGAGAAAAGCCTACGAGCAGTACTTC
TRBJ1-5 . . TRBV4-1 15 CASSQDRPGNQPQHF TGCGCCAGCAGCCAAGATCGGCCAGGTAATCAGCCCCAGCATTTT
TRBJ2-7 . . TRBV28 14 CASSTHAYSYEQYF TGTGCCAGCAGTACCCACGCTTACTCCTACGAGCAGTACTTC
TRBJ2-7 . . TRBV6-6 13 CASSYGDSYEQYF TGTGCCAGCAGTTATGGGGACTCCTACGAGCAGTACTTC